This TCR beta chain was identified in a study of Ad26.COV2.S vaccination and SARS-CoV-2 variants. Whole-study results and caveats: Analyses that measured TCR breadth and depth may have underestimated total T cell responses.

Noted treatment: roughly 18 received Ad26.COV2.S at low or high dose, single or two shots; 5 received placebo; per-sample allocation not given. All samples were drawn on day 63, counting from the first vaccine or placebo injection. Aged 18-55 years, donor was enrolled in Boston in 2020. Expressing Wuhan-strain SARS-CoV-2 spike, an Ad26 vector served as the vaccine. As for this clone: Its antigen is unknown.

Between the trimmed V and J ends, which lost 3 bases and 3 bases, there was a span of 6 bases. This CDR3 spans 12 amino acids. Per the germline V gene, CDR1 is KGHSH and CDR2 is LQKENI. The table came from immunoSEQ multiplex PCR; TCRdb's copy has only in-frame clones and leaves some out. In the table there are more than 400,000 clones, around 92% of which are singletons. V is TRBV18 and J is TRBJ2-7; D not resolved. Sequenced here: peripheral blood, sampled in a trial of Ad26.COV2.S vaccine versus placebo. This TCR derives from a person between 18 and 65 years old who received the Ad26.COV2.S COVID-19 vaccine or a placebo. The CDR3 here is CASSPGFYEQYF. CDR3 nucleotide sequence: TGTGCCAGCTCACCGGGTTTCTACGAGCAGTACTTC.